The 25 T cell receptor beta chains given below trace back to one sample, sequenced in a study of brain T cells in children with intractable seizures. The sequenced cases were selected for having the highest brain T cell transcript signatures. Profiling relied on immunoSEQ multiplex PCR, and the TCRdb table lists in-frame clones only, not all of them. The sample yields thousands of clones, about 92% seen once. The sequences come from resected brain tissue, collected at surgery. These receptors were taken from a boy in the first two years of life with focal cortical dysplasia and intractable seizures.

The rearrangement links TRBV7-9 to TRBJ1-3, with D possibly matching TRBD1 (6 bases). This CDR3 contains 16 residues. Trimming took off 7 bases at V and 0 bases at J, with 16 bases between the two ends. The germline gives CDR1 SEHNR, CDR2 FQNEAQ (reference sequence). The CDR3 DNA reads as TGTGCCAGCACCCGGGGGGCCTTAAACTCTGGAAACACCATATATTTT. It yields the protein CASTRGALNSGNTIYF.

The genes are TRBV5-1 and TRBJ2-3; no reliable D call. Trimming shortened V by 0 bases and J by 1 base, and 12 bases separated the two germline ends. CDR3 length: 16 amino acids. Germline CDR1 reads SGHRS; CDR2 reads YFSETQ. This CDR3 reads CASSLEGPGGTDTQYF. The CDR3 DNA reads as TGCGCCAGCAGCTTGGAGGGCCCCGGTGGCACAGATACGCAGTATTTT.

This chain connects TRBV7-9 to TRBJ2-1; 7 bases fit TRBD1. This CDR3 has 15 amino acids. Per germline, CDR1 SEHNR and CDR2 FQNEAQ (reference sequence). V shed 5 bases, J shed 3 bases, and the junction held 7 bases outside the gene matches. CDR3 in amino acids: CASSRVGGGYNEQFF. CDR3 coding DNA: TGTGCCAGCAGCCGCGTAGGGGGCGGCTACAATGAGCAGTTCTTC. The full variable domain, rest sourced from reference TRBV7-9 and TRBJ2-1, is DTGVSQNPRHKITKRGQNVTFRCDPISEHNRLYWYRQTLGQGPEFLTYFQNEAQLEKSRLLSDRFSAERPKGSFSTLEIQRTEQGDSAMYLCASSRVGGGYNEQFFGPGTRLTVL.

A few counts support this clone. For the CDR3, the DNA is TGCGCCAGCAGCAAGGACAGGAGCTCCTATAATTCACCCCTCCACTTT. It encodes CASSKDRSSYNSPLHF. The chain couples TRBV5-1 to TRBJ1-6; 7 bases line up with TRBD1. Germline-derived CDR1 and CDR2 are SGHRS and YFSETQ. The CDR3 is made up of 16 amino acids. J lost 0 bases, V lost 4 bases, and 4 bases had no gene match.

J is TRBJ2-3 and V is TRBV27, with TRBD2 matching over 11 bases. The CDR3 is 15 amino acids. Trimming removed 8 bases from V and 3 bases from J; junction bases left unmatched: 7. Looked up from germline, CDR1 is MNHEY and CDR2 is SMNVEV (reference sequence). Here the CDR3 reads CASRLAGGLTDTQYF. DNA for the CDR3: TGTGCCAGCCGATTAGCGGGGGGGCTTACAGATACGCAGTATTTT.

This clone was detected only a few times. The chain is built from TRBV6-6 and TRBJ1-5, with D tentatively TRBD1 (5 bases). The CDR3 totals 14 residues. CDR1 and CDR2 (germline): MNHNY, SVGAGI (reference sequence). V was pared by 6 bases and J by 0 bases, with 9 bases between. The CDR3 loop is CASSTTGSNQPQHF. The CDR3 region has the DNA TGTGCCAGCAGCACAACAGGTAGCAATCAGCCCCAGCATTTT.

The CDR3 region has the DNA TGTGCCAGCAGCTCAGGGGTCGCTGAAGCTTTCTTT. Translated: CASSSGVAEAFF. The gene calls are TRBV28 and TRBJ1-1, with D possibly being TRBD1 (6 bases). Germline V lookup: CDR1 MDHEN, CDR2 SYDVKM. The germline V and J ends were trimmed by 6 bases and 6 bases, with 11 bases remaining between them. The length of the CDR3 is 12 residues. The full variable domain, in which reference TRBV28 and TRBJ1-1 provide the parts outside the CDR3, is DVKVTQSSRYLVKRTGEKVFLECVQDMDHENMFWYRQDPGLGLRLIYFSYDVKMKEKGDIPEGYSVSREKKERFSLILESASTNQTSMYLCASSSGVAEAFFGQGTRLTVV.

This chain joins TRBV19 and TRBJ1-5; D is uncertain. The length of the CDR3 is 15 residues. Germline lookup yields CDR1 LNHDA and CDR2 SQIVND (reference sequence). Trimming removed 2 bases at V and 1 base at J, with 9 bases between. The CDR3 spells CASSISGGSNQPQHF. CDR3 DNA: TGTGCCAGTAGTATATCGGGTGGAAGCAATCAGCCCCAGCATTTT.

The gene calls are TRBV12-3 or TRBV12-4 and TRBJ2-1, with D hard to call. Trimming removed 2 bases at V and 7 bases at J, with 3 bases between. The CDR3 totals 11 residues. CDR3 in amino acids: CASSLLNEQFF. CDR3 nucleotide sequence: TGTGCCAGCAGTTTACTGAATGAGCAGTTCTTC.

This clone was picked up one time. The rearrangement uses TRBV27 and TRBJ2-1, with D hard to call. Trimming cost V 6 bases and J 8 bases, with 17 bases left between them. The CDR3 has 14 amino acids. Germline CDR1 and CDR2: MNHEY and SMNVEV (reference sequence). The DNA of the CDR3 is TGTGCCAGCAGCCCCCTGAGAGCTAGGCATGAGCAGTTCTTC. Its protein is CASSPLRARHEQFF.

In its sample, this clone was seen once. This chain links TRBV3-1 (or the pseudogene TRBV3-2) with TRBJ2-7; weak D call: TRBD1 (6 bases). CDR1 is LGHDT and CDR2 is YNNKEL in the germline V gene (reference sequence). The CDR3 consists of 15 residues. Trimming stripped 0 bases from V and 3 bases from J, with 12 bases between. The CDR3 sequence is CASSQERGRGYEQYF. CDR3 in DNA: TGTGCCAGCAGCCAAGAACGTGGCAGGGGCTACGAGCAGTACTTC.

The chain has TRBV12-3 or TRBV12-4 and TRBJ1-1; D gene ambiguous. The CDR3 runs to 13 residues. V dropped 2 bases and J dropped 1 base, with 5 bases sitting between them. The CDR3 sequence: CASSLYGNTEAFF. The CDR3 DNA is TGTGCCAGCAGTTTATACGGGAACACTGAAGCTTTCTTT.

V gene TRBV7-9 combines with J gene TRBJ2-1; D may be TRBD2 (6 bases). V was cut by 5 bases and J by 5 bases, with 19 bases left in between. This CDR3 is built from 16 residues. CDR1 SEHNR and CDR2 FQNEAQ come from the germline V gene (reference sequence). CDR3 protein: CASSPRLGSGNNEQFF. For the CDR3, the DNA is TGTGCCAGCAGCCCGAGGTTGGGTAGCGGTAACAATGAGCAGTTCTTC.

Here the CDR3 reads CASSFRQGFYYGYTF. CDR3 DNA sequence: TGCGCCAGCAGCTTTCGACAGGGCTTCTACTATGGCTACACCTTC. The chain has TRBV5-1 and TRBJ1-2; 7 bases fit TRBD1. This CDR3 spans 15 amino acids. From germline, CDR1 is SGHRS and CDR2 YFSETQ. J lost 3 bases, V lost 2 bases, and 7 bases had no gene match.

The chain is built from TRBV20-1 and TRBJ1-5; the D gene is possibly TRBD1 (5 bases). The CDR3 runs to 12 residues. The V gene's germline CDR1 is DFQATT and CDR2 SNEGSKA (reference sequence). Trimming pared 3 bases from V and 5 bases from J, leaving 8 bases between. This CDR3 is CSASQGDQPQHF. In nucleotides, the CDR3 is TGCAGTGCTAGTCAGGGCGATCAGCCCCAGCATTTT.

This clone is judged large. The chain employs TRBV6-5 and TRBJ1-1; unclear D gene. Germline V gene sequence: CDR1 MNHEY, CDR2 SVGAGI. Trimming left V 4 bases short and J 6 bases short, with 12 bases between. The CDR3 runs to 13 residues. For the CDR3, the DNA is TGTGCCAGCAGTTGGTCCGGGAGCCCTGAAGCTTTCTTT. The encoded protein is CASSWSGSPEAFF.

The chain combines TRBV11-2 with TRBJ2-5; no firm D call. Germline CDR1 reads SGHAT; CDR2 reads FQNNGV. This CDR3 comprises 17 residues. Deletions cut 2 bases from V and 5 bases from J, with 21 bases between. The CDR3 sequence: CASSLRPRTIGRETQYF. The DNA for the CDR3 is TGTGCCAGCAGCTTACGCCCCCGAACTATAGGCCGGGAGACCCAGTACTTC.

This chain uses TRBV5-8 with TRBJ2-7; the match to TRBD1 covers 9 bases. V gave up 0 bases and J gave up 0 bases; unmatched junction bases: 7. The CDR3 consists of 17 residues. The V gene's germline CDR1 is SGHTS and CDR2 YDEGEE. CDR3 in amino acids: CASSLELGQGISYEQYF. CDR3 in DNA: TGTGCCAGCAGCTTGGAACTGGGACAGGGAATCTCCTACGAGCAGTACTTC.

The chain has TRBV20-1 and TRBJ1-2, with 12 bases fitting TRBD1. Germline V CDR1 and CDR2: DFQATT, SNEGSKA (reference sequence). The junction had 8 bases not matched to a gene; V was cut back by 3 bases and J by 6 bases. The CDR3 is made up of 15 amino acids. The CDR3 loop reads CSASLGTGGLNGYTF. In nucleotides, the CDR3 is TGCAGTGCTAGTCTAGGGACAGGGGGCTTAAATGGCTACACCTTC.

V and J are TRBV7-8 and TRBJ2-1, with D possibly matching TRBD2 (5 bases). This CDR3 spans 15 amino acids. CDR1 is SGHVS and CDR2 is FQNEAQ in the germline V gene. Between the trimmed V and J ends, which lost 1 base and 3 bases, there was a span of 10 bases. The CDR3 DNA reads as TGTGCCAGCAGCTTAGACGGGGTTAGCTACAATGAGCAGTTCTTC. Its protein is CASSLDGVSYNEQFF.

The chain has TRBV6-1 and TRBJ1-6; 9 bases are shared with TRBD1. With 3 bases clipped from V and 8 bases from J, the junction kept 5 bases outside the gene matches. Germline V gene sequence: CDR1 MNHNS, CDR2 SASEGT. The CDR3 runs to 15 residues. Written as DNA, the CDR3 is TGTGCCAGCAGTGACGAGACAGGGGGTGATTCACCCCTCCACTTT. This encodes CASSDETGGDSPLHF.

The chain has TRBV6-1 and TRBJ1-2; D gene unclear. V was clipped by 6 bases and J by 2 bases, with 10 bases between them. The CDR3 is 13 residues long. CDR1 and CDR2 from the germline V gene are MNHNS and SASEGT. The CDR3 sequence is CASSLPGNYGYTF. The CDR3 nucleotides are TGTGCCAGCAGCCTCCCGGGAAACTATGGCTACACCTTC.

The rearrangement uses TRBV5-1 and TRBJ2-5; D may be TRBD2 (5 bases). Trimming cost V 4 bases and J 2 bases, with 15 bases left between them. The germline CDR1 and CDR2 sequences are SGHRS and YFSETQ. The CDR3 has 15 residues. Here the CDR3 reads CASSPPLGSQETQYF. CDR3 nucleotides: TGCGCCAGCAGCCCGCCGTTAGGGAGTCAAGAGACCCAGTACTTC.

V gene TRBV10-3 combines with J gene TRBJ2-5; 11 bases align to TRBD2. This CDR3 spans 16 amino acids. Germline V gives CDR1 ENHRY, CDR2 SYGVKD. Germline trimming cut 5 bases from V and 2 bases from J; bases unmatched to any gene: 7. Here the CDR3 DNA reads TGTGCCATCAGTATCAGACTAGCGGGGAAACAAGAGACCCAGTACTTC. This encodes CAISIRLAGKQETQYF.

This clone showed up just once. V and J are TRBV15 and TRBJ2-7, with D perhaps TRBD1 or TRBD2 (6 bases each). Germline loops: CDR1 LNHNV, CDR2 YYDKDF (reference sequence). The V gene lost 1 base and the J gene lost 5 bases, with 12 bases spanning the gap. The CDR3 consists of 14 residues. Here the CDR3 reads CATSRARGRDEQYF. In DNA form, the CDR3 reads TGTGCCACCAGCAGAGCTCGGGGGCGGGACGAGCAGTACTTC.